The clone carrying this TCR beta chain was observed a handful of times. The germline CDR1 and CDR2 sequences are DFQATT and SNEGSKA (reference sequence). Unmatched junction bases numbered 5, after V lost 2 bases and J lost 3 bases. This CDR3 has 15 residues. TCRdb itself ran the RT-PCR reads through MiXCR, one entry per CDR3 protein. The sample has about 700,000 distinct CDR3 sequences; 11% to 15% are singletons. The gene calls are TRBV20-1 and TRBJ2-3; 10 bases agree with TRBD1. The sequenced material came from memory CD4+ T cells from blood. The origin of this receptor is a female donor in good health, serving as a healthy control. CDR3: CSARRDRGRTDTQYF. The CDR3 nucleotides are TGCAGTGCTAGACGGGACAGGGGTCGTACAGATACGCAGTATTTT.